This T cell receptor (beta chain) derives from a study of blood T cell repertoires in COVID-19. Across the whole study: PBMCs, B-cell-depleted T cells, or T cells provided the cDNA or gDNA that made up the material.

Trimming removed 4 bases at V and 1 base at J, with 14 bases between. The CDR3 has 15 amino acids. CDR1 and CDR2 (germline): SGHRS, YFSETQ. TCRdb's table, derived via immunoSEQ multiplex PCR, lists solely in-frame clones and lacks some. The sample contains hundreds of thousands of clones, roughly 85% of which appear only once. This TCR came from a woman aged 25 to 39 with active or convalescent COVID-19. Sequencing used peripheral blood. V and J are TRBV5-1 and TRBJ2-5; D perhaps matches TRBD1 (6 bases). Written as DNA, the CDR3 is TGCGCCAGCAGCCTGGTTACAGGGACCCAAGAGACCCAGTACTTC. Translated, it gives CASSLVTGTQETQYF.